Below, 3 T cell receptor beta chains from the same sample are listed, as sequenced in a study of preoperative IRX-2 immunotherapy in early breast cancer. Sequencing used immunoSEQ multiplex PCR; TCRdb keeps in-frame clones, though not all of them. Found here are roughly 25,000 clones, 85% to 95% of them singletons; the top ten hold around 15%. Documented treatment: preoperative locoregional IRX-2 cytokine immunotherapy. The specimen comprised tumor tissue, sampled after IRX-2 immunotherapy. The receptors shown here come from a human donor with breast cancer.

The V call is TRBV7-3, the J call TRBJ1-1; tentative D call: TRBD1 (5 bases). The CDR3 is made up of 14 amino acids. The V and J ends lost 6 bases and 1 base respectively, with 12 bases between them. From germline, CDR1 is SGHTA and CDR2 FQGTGA. CDR3 region: CASRQTVSNTEAFF. The CDR3 DNA reads as TGTGCCAGCAGACAGACAGTATCGAACACTGAAGCTTTCTTT. Variable domain in full (rest from reference TRBV7-3 and TRBJ1-1): GAGVSQTPSNKVTEKGKYVELRCDPISGHTALYWYRQSLGQGPEFLIYFQGTGAADDSGLPNDRFFAVRPEGSVSTLKIQRTERGDSAVYLCASRQTVSNTEAFFGQGTRLTVV.

This rearrangement joins TRBV13 to TRBJ2-7, with TRBD2 identical over 7 bases. Trimming at V came to 3 bases and at J to 4 bases, leaving 6 bases not matched to a gene. CDR3 length: 14 residues. Germline CDR1 PRHDT, CDR2 FYEKMQ (reference sequence). The CDR3 coding sequence is TGTGCCAGCAGCTTTCCTAGCGGAAGGTACGAGCAGTACTTC. It specifies CASSFPSGRYEQYF.

This chain links TRBV19 with TRBJ2-3, with 7 bases that match TRBD2. CDR3 length: 14 amino acids. The germline CDR1 and CDR2 sequences are LNHDA and SQIVND (reference sequence). V was pared by 3 bases and J by 6 bases, with 6 bases of the junction left unmatched. CDR3 residues: CASSMLGGQDTQYF. For the CDR3, the DNA is TGTGCCAGTAGTATGTTGGGAGGGCAGGATACGCAGTATTTT.